Below are 18 T cell receptor beta chains sequenced from a single sample in a study of cytomegalovirus exposure and HLA in healthy donors. PCR was performed using 60 Vbeta and 13 Jbeta primers. The assay was immunoSEQ multiplex PCR, and TCRdb's table has in-frame clones only and misses some. Altogether around 100,000 clones are present, about 80% being singletons, with the ten largest covering around 5.8%. Sequenced: PBMCs. All receptors come from a woman in her 30s in good health and CMV-seropositive.

Only a few counts were recorded for this clone. This rearrangement joins TRBV7-9 to TRBJ2-6; possibly TRBD1 for D (6 bases). Germline-derived CDR1 and CDR2 are SEHNR and FQNEAQ (reference sequence). This CDR3 spans 16 amino acids. V was shortened by 5 bases and J by 0 bases, with 11 bases between the two germline ends. The CDR3 bases are TGTGCCAGCAGCACACACAGGGACTCTGGGGCCAACGTCCTGACTTTC. Its translation is CASSTHRDSGANVLTF.

The V gene is TRBV6-1, the J gene TRBJ1-5, with TRBD1 matching 7 bases. V shed 6 bases, J shed 7 bases, and the junction held 9 bases outside the gene matches. The length of the CDR3 is 14 residues. CDR1 and CDR2 (germline): MNHNS, SASEGT. This CDR3 reads CASSDGRGWQPQHF. As DNA, the CDR3 is TGTGCCAGCAGCGATGGCAGGGGGTGGCAGCCCCAGCATTTT.

The chain uses TRBV6-5 and TRBJ1-2; maybe TRBD1 (5 bases). The CDR3 totals 15 residues. In germline, CDR1 is MNHEY, CDR2 SVGAGI. V was pared by 6 bases and J by 6 bases, with 20 bases between. CDR3 DNA sequence: TGTGCCAGCAGGGGGGGAATTTCGTTGGTCGATGGCTACACCTTC. This translates into CASRGGISLVDGYTF.

This clone has more than one count but fewer than ten. V usage is TRBV7-3 and J usage is TRBJ1-3, with D unresolved. Per germline, CDR1 SGHTA and CDR2 FQGTGA. This CDR3 is 14 amino acids long. Trimming removed 4 bases at V and 0 bases at J, with 7 bases between. The CDR3 region has the DNA TGTGCCAGCAGCTCGCCCAGCTCTGGAAACACCATATATTTT. Protein sequence: CASSSPSSGNTIYF.

The rearrangement uses TRBV9 and TRBJ2-3; tentatively, D is TRBD2 (7 bases). The V and J ends lost 0 bases and 4 bases respectively, with 12 bases between them. Germline V CDR1 and CDR2: SGDLS, YYNGEE. The CDR3 is 15 amino acids. This chain's CDR3 is CASSVGGGAPDTQYF. The CDR3 DNA reads as TGTGCCAGCAGCGTAGGTGGGGGGGCCCCAGATACGCAGTATTTT.

The chain joins TRBV11-3 to TRBJ2-5; TRBD2 agrees at 10 bases. The assigned J gene may be wrong: the sequence end matches TRBJ2-7 better. The CDR3 runs to 18 residues. Germline V gene sequence: CDR1 SGHNT, CDR2 YENEEA. The CDR3 region has the DNA TGTGCCAGCAGCTCCGGGACTAGCGTCAGGGCCCCTTCCTACGAGCAGTACTTC. Translation gives CASSSGTSVRAPSYEQYF.

A word on this clone: Within the sample, other DNA sequences also encode this same CDR3. The V gene is TRBV30, the J gene TRBJ2-3, with unresolved D. Germline lookup yields CDR1 GTSNPN and CDR2 SVGIG (reference sequence). There are 14 residues in the CDR3. V was trimmed by 4 bases and J by 1 base, leaving 12 bases between them. The DNA of the CDR3 is TGTGCCTGGAAGACGACTGGTGGCACAGATACGCAGTATTTT. Encoded protein: CAWKTTGGTDTQYF.

The rearrangement links TRBV5-1 to TRBJ2-3; TRBD1 matches at 8 bases. In germline, CDR1 is SGHRS, CDR2 YFSETQ. Losses at the gene ends were 0 bases for V and 6 bases for J; bases not matched to a gene: 3. There are 14 residues in the CDR3. The DNA for the CDR3 is TGCGCCAGCAGCTTGGGGGGACAGGCCGATACGCAGTATTTT. Amino acid sequence: CASSLGGQADTQYF.

The chain has TRBV27 and TRBJ1-2; D not resolved. This CDR3 region has 13 residues. The germline gives CDR1 MNHEY, CDR2 SMNVEV (reference sequence). The V and J ends lost 0 bases and 3 bases respectively, with 5 bases between them. CDR3 sequence reads: CASSLSQYYGYTF. The CDR3 bases are TGTGCCAGCAGTTTATCACAGTACTATGGCTACACCTTC.

The chain employs TRBV5-1 and TRBJ1-1; D unclear. Trimming stripped 3 bases from V and 1 base from J, with 10 bases between. CDR1 is SGHRS, CDR2 YFSETQ, per germline. The CDR3 covers 14 residues. CDR3 region: CASSSTVGNTEAFF. CDR3 sequence (DNA): TGCGCCAGCAGCTCTACAGTTGGGAACACTGAAGCTTTCTTT.

This clone was counted between two and nine times. The rearrangement joins TRBV7-8 to TRBJ1-2; 8 nucleotides align to TRBD1. Germline CDR1 is SGHVS and CDR2 is FQNEAQ. The CDR3 covers 16 residues. V trimming: 1 base; J trimming: 3 bases; junction bases outside the gene matches: 7. Here the CDR3 reads CASSLGNRGTYYGYTF. In DNA form, the CDR3 reads TGTGCCAGCAGCTTAGGAAACAGGGGGACCTACTATGGCTACACCTTC.

Regarding this clone: This sample also contains other DNA sequences that code for the same CDR3. The chain combines TRBV7-9 with TRBJ1-2; tentatively, D is TRBD1 (5 bases). CDR3 length equals 14 residues. Between the trimmed V and J ends, which lost 4 bases and 2 bases, there was a span of 11 bases. Germline loops: CDR1 SEHNR, CDR2 FQNEAQ (reference sequence). The CDR3 DNA reads TGTGCCAGCAGCTCTCTGACAGAGAACTATGGCTACACCTTC. Protein sequence: CASSSLTENYGYTF.

The rearrangement joins TRBV7-9 to TRBJ2-2; no definite D call. V was clipped by 1 base and J by 6 bases, with 6 bases between them. Germline V gene data show CDR1 as SEHNR and CDR2 as FQNEAQ (reference sequence). The CDR3 has 13 residues. The DNA of the CDR3 is TGTGCCAGCAGCTTAGGAGGTGCCGGGGAGCTGTTTTTT. It codes for CASSLGGAGELFF. Supplemented by reference TRBV7-9 and TRBJ2-2, the full variable domain reads DTGVSQNPRHKITKRGQNVTFRCDPISEHNRLYWYRQTLGQGPEFLTYFQNEAQLEKSRLLSDRFSAERPKGSFSTLEIQRTEQGDSAMYLCASSLGGAGELFFGEGSRLTVL.

The chain uses TRBV19 and TRBJ2-1; 7 positions agree with TRBD2. V trimming: 6 bases; J trimming: 6 bases; junction bases outside the gene matches: 8. CDR1 and CDR2 (germline): LNHDA, SQIVND (reference sequence). This CDR3 contains 14 residues. The CDR3 coding sequence is TGTGCCAGTAGGGGGAGCGGGACGGGCAATGAGCAGTTCTTC. The encoded protein is CASRGSGTGNEQFF.

V and J are TRBV25-1 and TRBJ2-4; a weak D match, TRBD2 (6 bases). From germline, CDR1 is MGHDK and CDR2 SYGVNS. The V end lost 4 bases, the J end lost 7 bases, and 17 bases lay between the germline ends. The CDR3 runs 15 residues. The CDR3 nucleotides read TGTGCCAGCAGTGTCCCGGGGAGCGGGCTGAACATTCAGTACTTC. This gives the protein CASSVPGSGLNIQYF.

The chain links TRBV7-2 to TRBJ2-5, with 7 bases fitting TRBD2. V was pared by 2 bases and J by 0 bases, with 3 bases of the junction left unmatched. The CDR3 has 15 amino acids. The V gene's germline CDR1 is SGHTA and CDR2 FQGNSA. The CDR3 loop is CASSLQRGYQETQYF. The CDR3, as DNA: TGTGCCAGCAGCTTACAGCGGGGCTACCAAGAGACCCAGTACTTC.

V gene TRBV6-4 combines with J gene TRBJ2-2; D is perhaps TRBD2 (5 bases). Germline CDR1 MRHNA, CDR2 SNTAGT. Trimming removed 4 bases from V and 6 bases from J, with 18 bases in between. The CDR3 is 16 residues long. In DNA, the CDR3 is TGTGCCAGCAGTGCCTCATTTATGCAGGAGGCCGGGGAGCTGTTTTTT. This gives the protein CASSASFMQEAGELFF.

This clone has a handful of counts. The chain carries TRBV19 and TRBJ1-1; 8 nucleotides match TRBD1. The germline gives CDR1 LNHDA, CDR2 SQIVND (reference sequence). This CDR3 spans 14 amino acids. J lost 0 bases, V lost 4 bases, and 1 base had no gene match. CDR3 in amino acids: CASSRTGMNTEAFF. CDR3 sequence (DNA): TGTGCCAGTAGTAGGACAGGGATGAACACTGAAGCTTTCTTT.